The T cell receptor (beta chain) described here comes from a study of T cell responses to AZD1222 COVID-19 vaccine. Second doses were pooled across both intervals (about 4 or about 12 weeks). Looked up from germline, CDR1 is MGHRA and CDR2 is YSYEKL. This CDR3 has 16 residues. The J segment lost 8 bases and the V segment lost 0 bases, leaving 10 bases of the junction unmatched. Here immunoSEQ multiplex PCR was the method, and the copy in TCRdb shows in-frame clones only, minus some. The sample lists 30,000 to 35,000 clones, approximately 80% seen once, with about 4.7% in the top ten. This TCR was sampled from an adult who received the AZD1222 COVID-19 vaccine. The sample in question was peripheral blood, obtained 28 days after the second AZD1222 dose. The rearrangement joins TRBV4-1 to TRBJ2-3, with TRBD2 matching 8 bases. CDR3 in DNA: TGCGCCAGCAGCCAAGATATCGGGGGGGCTAGGGGTACGCAGTATTTT. Amino acid sequence: CASSQDIGGARGTQYF.